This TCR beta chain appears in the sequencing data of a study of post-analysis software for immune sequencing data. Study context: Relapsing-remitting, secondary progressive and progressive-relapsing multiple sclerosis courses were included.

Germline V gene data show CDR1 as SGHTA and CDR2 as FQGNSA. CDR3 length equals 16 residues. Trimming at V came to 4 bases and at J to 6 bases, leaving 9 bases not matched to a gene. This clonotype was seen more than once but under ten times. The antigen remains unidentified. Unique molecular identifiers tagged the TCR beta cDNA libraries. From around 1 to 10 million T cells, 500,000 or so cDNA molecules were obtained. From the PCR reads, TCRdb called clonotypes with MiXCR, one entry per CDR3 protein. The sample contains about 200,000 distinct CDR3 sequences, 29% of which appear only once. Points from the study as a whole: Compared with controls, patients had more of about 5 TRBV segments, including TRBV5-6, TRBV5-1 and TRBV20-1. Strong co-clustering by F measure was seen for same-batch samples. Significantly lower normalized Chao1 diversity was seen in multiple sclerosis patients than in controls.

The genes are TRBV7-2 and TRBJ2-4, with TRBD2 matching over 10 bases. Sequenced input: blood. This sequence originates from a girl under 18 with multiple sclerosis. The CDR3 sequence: CASSSRLAGEGNIQYF. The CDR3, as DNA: TGTGCCAGCAGCTCAAGACTAGCGGGCGAGGGAAACATTCAGTACTTC. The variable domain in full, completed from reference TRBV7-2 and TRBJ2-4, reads GAGVSQSPSNKVTEKGKDVELRCDPISGHTALYWYRQSLGQGLEFLIYFQGNSAPDKSGLPSDRFSAERTGGSVSTLTIQRTQQEDSAVYLCASSSRLAGEGNIQYFGAGTRLSVL.